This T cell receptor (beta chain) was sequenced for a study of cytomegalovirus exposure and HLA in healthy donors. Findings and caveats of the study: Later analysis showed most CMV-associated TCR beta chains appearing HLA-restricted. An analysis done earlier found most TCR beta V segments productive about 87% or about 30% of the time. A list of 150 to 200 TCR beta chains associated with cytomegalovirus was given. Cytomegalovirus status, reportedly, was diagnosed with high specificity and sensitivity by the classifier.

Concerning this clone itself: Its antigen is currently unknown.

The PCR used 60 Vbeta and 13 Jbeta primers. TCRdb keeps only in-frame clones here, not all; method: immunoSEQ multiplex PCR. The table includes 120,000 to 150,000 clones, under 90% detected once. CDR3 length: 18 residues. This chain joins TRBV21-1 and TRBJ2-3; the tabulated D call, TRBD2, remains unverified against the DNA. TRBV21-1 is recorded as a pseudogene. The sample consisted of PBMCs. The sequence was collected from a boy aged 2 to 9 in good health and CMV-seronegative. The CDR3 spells CASSKDPGLAGARDTQYF. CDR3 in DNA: TGTGCCAGCAGCAAAGACCCGGGACTAGCGGGAGCTCGGGATACGCAGTATTTT.